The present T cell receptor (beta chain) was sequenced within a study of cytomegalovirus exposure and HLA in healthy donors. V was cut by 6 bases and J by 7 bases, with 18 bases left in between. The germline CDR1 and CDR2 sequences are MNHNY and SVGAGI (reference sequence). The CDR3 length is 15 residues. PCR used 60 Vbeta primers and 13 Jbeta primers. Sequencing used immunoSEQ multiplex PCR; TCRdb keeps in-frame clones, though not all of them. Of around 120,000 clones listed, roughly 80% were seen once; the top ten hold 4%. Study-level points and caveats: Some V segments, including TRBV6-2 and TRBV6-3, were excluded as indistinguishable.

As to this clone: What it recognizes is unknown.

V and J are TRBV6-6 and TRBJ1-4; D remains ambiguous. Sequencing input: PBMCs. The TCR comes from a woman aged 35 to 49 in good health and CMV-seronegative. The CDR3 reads CASRRLLNRVEKLFF. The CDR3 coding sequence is TGTGCCAGCAGACGCCTCCTGAATAGAGTTGAAAAACTGTTTTTT.